This record concerns one TCR beta chain sequence. Its antigen is as yet unknown. These data come from a study of siplizumab effects on memory and regulatory T cells. General study points: A major contribution to the alloresponse seemed to be made by naive T cells, which seemed more diverse than memory cells. The study did not confirm that proliferating Tregs from siplizumab cultures were suppressive. Unstimulated subsets were the mapping target of only a minor fraction of alloreactive clones.

Assays examined 75,000 to 100,000 TCR templates per sample. Data came from immunoSEQ multiplex PCR; TCRdb stores just in-frame clones and leaves some out. This sample has 100,000 or so clones; 94% occur once, and the top ten carry over 1%. Germline V gene lookup returns CDR1 SGDLS and CDR2 YYNGEE. V lost 0 bases, J lost 7 bases, and 11 bases lay in between. The CDR3 totals 14 residues. Sequenced sample: non-Treg CD4+ T cells sorted from blood. V and J are TRBV9 and TRBJ2-4; D is uncertain. The receptor's source is a human donor in good health. The CDR3 loop reads CASSVDTLVNIQYF. CDR3 coding DNA: TGTGCCAGCAGCGTAGATACATTAGTGAACATTCAGTACTTC.